The 27 T cell receptor beta chains below were found in one sample sequenced in a study of response to subunit inactivated influenza vaccine. TCRdb reanalysed the RT-PCR reads using MiXCR and keeps one entry per CDR3 protein. The sample shows approximately 500,000 distinct CDR3 sequences, 13% of them seen only once. This sample comprised PBMCs from blood, obtained roughly 48 days after vaccination. These receptors were obtained from a man aged 45-60 years who received an inactivated influenza vaccine.

In its sample, this clonotype was seen a few times. The chain recombines TRBV20-1 with TRBJ1-6; a possible D gene is TRBD1 (5 bases). V was clipped by 5 bases and J by 14 bases, with 19 bases between them. Germline V lookup: CDR1 DFQATT, CDR2 SNEGSKA (reference sequence). This CDR3 region has 13 residues. DNA for the CDR3: TGCAGTGCTTCCGGGACCTGGGGTGTTTCCCTCCACTTT. Protein sequence: CSASGTWGVSLHF.

To note about this clonotype: A much larger clonotype is one base distant, so this may be a read error. V usage is TRBV20-1 and J usage is TRBJ1-2, with D uncertain. The CDR3 totals 17 residues. In germline, CDR1 is DFQATT, CDR2 SNEGSKA (reference sequence). CDR3 sequence reads: CCARDWINSSPESGYTF. The CDR3 DNA is TGCTGTGCTAGAGATTGGATAAACAGCTCCCCTGAGAGCGGCTACACCTTC.

This clonotype was detected a few times. The chain joins TRBV6-6 to TRBJ2-7, with 7 bases that match TRBD1. Germline V gene lookup returns CDR1 MNHNY and CDR2 SVGAGI (reference sequence). V lost 10 bases, J lost 3 bases, and 9 bases stayed unmatched. This CDR3 comprises 13 residues. Here the CDR3 reads CATGRDRVYEQYF. CDR3 coding DNA: TGTGCCACTGGCCGGGACAGAGTCTACGAGCAGTACTTC.

The genes are TRBV6-5 and TRBJ2-7; D not resolved. The CDR3 length is 15 residues. CDR1 and CDR2 (germline): MNHEY, SVGAGI. V was clipped by 4 bases and J by 2 bases, with 15 bases between them. The CDR3 DNA reads TGTGCCAGCAGTTCACCCACCAGGACCCCCTACGAGCAGTACTTC. Its protein product is CASSSPTRTPYEQYF.

This clonotype was observed a handful of times. This chain connects TRBV12-3 or TRBV12-4 to TRBJ2-7, with a possible D match to TRBD2 (6 bases). V was shortened by 5 bases and J by 2 bases, with 10 bases between the two germline ends. The CDR3 spans 13 residues. In DNA, the CDR3 is TGTGCCAGCAGTATGCGGGGCCCCTACGAGCAGTACTTC. This sequence encodes CASSMRGPYEQYF.

This chain connects TRBV15 to TRBJ2-5; D remains ambiguous. The CDR3 loop spans 16 amino acids. From germline, CDR1 is LNHNV and CDR2 YYDKDF (reference sequence). Trimming pared 3 bases from V and 6 bases from J, leaving 20 bases between. The CDR3 DNA reads TGTGCCACCAGCAGCCCCCCCTTCGATAAAGCGAAGACCCAGTACTTC. Its translation: CATSSPPFDKAKTQYF.

This chain uses TRBV6-5 with TRBJ2-2; 9 nucleotides agree with TRBD1. The CDR3 runs to 15 residues. Per germline, CDR1 MNHEY and CDR2 SVGAGI. V lost 5 bases, J lost 4 bases, and 5 bases stayed unmatched. This chain's CDR3 is CASSNRDRVTGELFF. CDR3 coding DNA: TGTGCCAGCAGTAACCGGGACAGGGTCACCGGGGAGCTGTTTTTT.

V usage is TRBV7-2 and J usage is TRBJ2-7; TRBD2 aligns across 7 bases. This CDR3 region has 14 residues. The germline CDR1 and CDR2 sequences are SGHTA and FQGNSA. V dropped 5 bases and J dropped 7; count of bases not matched to a gene: 11. The DNA of the CDR3 is TGTGCCAGCAGCGATTCCTCATGGGGAGGGGAGCAGTACTTC. Encoded protein: CASSDSSWGGEQYF.

The chain carries TRBV6-2 or TRBV6-3 and TRBJ2-5; TRBD2 matches 13 bases. The germline V gene has CDR1 MNHEY and CDR2 SVGEGT. The CDR3 covers 16 residues. V lost 2 bases and J lost 4; bases outside the gene matches: 4. The CDR3 is CASSYRGLAGRETQYF. CDR3 coding DNA: TGTGCCAGCAGTTACCGGGGACTAGCGGGGCGAGAGACCCAGTACTTC.

The chain has TRBV15 and TRBJ2-7; 9 nucleotides line up with TRBD2. CDR1 and CDR2 from the germline V gene are LNHNV and YYDKDF (reference sequence). After removal of 4 bases from V and 2 bases from J, the junction contained 3 bases not matched to a gene. The CDR3 has 14 residues. In DNA form, the CDR3 reads TGTGCCACCAGCACCGGGACTAGCCCCTACGAGCAGTACTTC. This gives the protein CATSTGTSPYEQYF.

V gene TRBV7-9 combines with J gene TRBJ2-3, with D tentatively TRBD1 or TRBD2 (7 bases each). Germline V gene data show CDR1 as SEHNR and CDR2 as FQNEAQ (reference sequence). There are 16 residues in the CDR3. The V gene lost 5 bases and the J gene lost 2 bases, with 17 bases spanning the gap. The DNA for the CDR3 is TGTGCCAGCAGCCCGTGGGGGGGACAGACCACAGATACGCAGTATTTT. Its translation is CASSPWGGQTTDTQYF.

This chain uses TRBV20-1 with TRBJ2-7; 8 bases fit TRBD1. The CDR3 is 15 residues long. Unmatched junction bases numbered 14, after V lost 6 bases and J lost 4 bases. The germline gives CDR1 DFQATT, CDR2 SNEGSKA (reference sequence). CDR3 nucleotide sequence: TGCAGTGCCGGCTCGTCCCGGGACAGGCTTTACGAGCAGTACTTC. It is translated as CSAGSSRDRLYEQYF.

The chain joins TRBV5-6 to TRBJ2-1; D remains ambiguous. The CDR3 sequence is 13 residues long. The ends were cut back, 7 bases at V and 0 bases at J, with 8 bases in the middle. The V gene's germline CDR1 is SGHDT and CDR2 YYEEEE. The CDR3 nucleotides read TGTGCCAGCTTGAGGAGCTCCTACAATGAGCAGTTCTTC. Translation: CASLRSSYNEQFF.

V usage is TRBV7-2 and J usage is TRBJ2-3; 10 bases align to TRBD2. The CDR3 is made up of 18 amino acids. Germline V lookup: CDR1 SGHTA, CDR2 FQGNSA. The V and J ends lost 0 bases and 4 bases, in that order; junction bases with no gene match: 10. CDR3 in amino acids: CASSLAPPSGGAADTQYF. For the CDR3, the DNA is TGTGCCAGCAGCTTAGCCCCGCCGAGCGGGGGGGCCGCAGATACGCAGTATTTT. Filled out from reference TRBV7-2 and TRBJ2-3, the complete variable domain reads GAGVSQSPSNKVTEKGKDVELRCDPISGHTALYWYRQSLGQGLEFLIYFQGNSAPDKSGLPSDRFSAERTGGSVSTLTIQRTQQEDSAVYLCASSLAPPSGGAADTQYFGPGTRLTVL.

J is TRBJ2-1 and V is TRBV7-9; 7 bases agree with TRBD2. The germline gives CDR1 SEHNR, CDR2 FQNEAQ (reference sequence). This CDR3 has 16 residues. With V trimmed by 4 bases and J by 5 bases, 11 bases remained unmatched. CDR3 sequence: CASSSWGGGWDNEQFF. The CDR3 DNA follows: TGTGCCAGCAGCTCCTGGGGGGGGGGTTGGGACAATGAGCAGTTCTTC.

This clonotype was picked up many times. The chain is built from TRBV28 and TRBJ2-1; 7 nucleotides line up with TRBD1. After removal of 4 bases from V and 3 bases from J, the junction contained 6 bases not matched to a gene. The germline V gene encodes CDR1 MDHEN and CDR2 SYDVKM. The CDR3 consists of 15 residues. CDR3 in amino acids: CASSYLDRDYNEQFF. CDR3 DNA: TGTGCCAGCAGTTACCTCGACAGGGACTACAATGAGCAGTTCTTC.

This clonotype was counted only a few times. This chain connects TRBV6-1 to TRBJ2-7; D possibly matches TRBD1 or TRBD2 (5 bases each). The germline CDR1 and CDR2 sequences are MNHNS and SASEGT. Trimming pared 10 bases from V and 0 bases from J, leaving 19 bases between. CDR3 size: 15 residues. This CDR3 is CATRTGTYSSYEQYF. CDR3 sequence (DNA): TGTGCCACGAGGACCGGGACGTATAGCTCCTACGAGCAGTACTTC.

This clonotype occurred many times. CDR3 in amino acids: CASSLPGQGEETQYF. CDR3 nucleotide sequence: TGTGCCAGCAGCTTGCCGGGACAGGGGGAAGAGACCCAGTACTTC. This rearrangement joins TRBV7-8 to TRBJ2-5; TRBD1 aligns across 11 bases. The V gene's germline CDR1 is SGHVS and CDR2 FQNEAQ. The CDR3 loop spans 15 amino acids. V trimming: 3 bases; J trimming: 3 bases; junction bases outside the gene matches: 3.

This clonotype was detected a few times. The rearrangement links TRBV7-9 to TRBJ2-7, with D perhaps given as TRBD1 or TRBD2 (5 bases each). Germline CDR1 is SEHNR and CDR2 is FQNEAQ (reference sequence). Deletions cut 6 bases from V and 0 bases from J, with 12 bases between. The CDR3 extends over 14 amino acids. CDR3 loop: CASRKSGTSYEQYF. CDR3 nucleotides: TGTGCCAGCAGGAAAAGTGGGACCTCCTACGAGCAGTACTTC.

Many counts were recorded for this clonotype. The rearrangement uses TRBV6-4 and TRBJ1-5; possibly TRBD1 for D (5 bases). This CDR3 contains 9 residues. Germline CDR1 reads MRHNA; CDR2 reads SNTAGT. Deletions cut 6 bases from V and 15 bases from J, with 9 bases between. The CDR3 DNA sequence: TGTGCCAGCAGCGGGGGAAGGCATTTT. The encoded protein is CASSGGRHF.

The chain is built from TRBV14 and TRBJ2-7, with 9 positions matching TRBD1. The CDR3 consists of 15 residues. Germline lookup yields CDR1 SGHDN and CDR2 FVKESK. The junction had 8 bases not matched to a gene; V was cut back by 5 bases and J by 3 bases. CDR3 in DNA: TGTGCCAGCAGCAGAAACCCGGGACAGGGCTACGAGCAGTACTTC. Its translation: CASSRNPGQGYEQYF.

This clonotype was counted only a few times. This chain joins TRBV6-2 or TRBV6-3 and TRBJ2-3, with no clear D. Germline V gene sequence: CDR1 MNHEY, CDR2 SVGEGT. V dropped 2 bases and J dropped 4 bases, with 10 bases sitting between them. The CDR3 loop spans 14 amino acids. The CDR3 spells CASSYHLSADTQYF. The CDR3 region has the DNA TGTGCCAGCAGTTACCATCTGTCCGCAGATACGCAGTATTTT.

The V call is TRBV7-2, the J call TRBJ2-7; D unresolved. There are 13 residues in the CDR3. Germline assignment: CDR1 SGHTA and CDR2 FQGNSA. Trimming left V 3 bases short and J 5 bases short, with 11 bases between. The CDR3, as DNA: TGTGCCAGCAGCTTGAGTTGGGAAGACGAGCAGTACTTC. Protein sequence: CASSLSWEDEQYF.

The V gene is TRBV6-2 or TRBV6-3, the J gene TRBJ1-1, with D hard to call. CDR3 length: 13 amino acids. Per germline, CDR1 MNHEY and CDR2 SVGEGT. Between the trimmed V and J ends, which lost 3 bases and 7 bases, there was a span of 12 bases. The CDR3 DNA is TGTGCCAGCAGTTATCTGTTCGGCAGTGAAGCTTTCTTT. Amino acids: CASSYLFGSEAFF.

This clonotype has a handful of counts. The V call is TRBV7-2, the J call TRBJ2-1, with a possible D match to TRBD2 (6 bases). CDR3 size: 15 residues. Germline CDR1 SGHTA, CDR2 FQGNSA. Trimming removed 4 bases from V and 3 bases from J, with 13 bases in between. The CDR3 bases are TGTGCCAGCAGCTACTGGGGCGGGAACTACAATGAGCAGTTCTTC. This codes for CASSYWGGNYNEQFF.

This clonotype was detected only a few times. The chain combines TRBV20-1 with TRBJ2-2, with unresolved D. V was cut by 0 bases and J by 7 bases, with 9 bases left in between. The CDR3 loop spans 13 amino acids. From germline, CDR1 is DFQATT and CDR2 SNEGSKA (reference sequence). The chain's CDR3 is CSARDLIGGELFF. In DNA, the CDR3 is TGCAGTGCTAGAGATCTGATAGGCGGGGAGCTGTTTTTT.

The chain uses TRBV7-2 and TRBJ2-7, with TRBD1 identical over 7 bases. This CDR3 region has 14 residues. V gave up 6 bases and J gave up 0 bases; unmatched junction bases: 5. Germline-derived CDR1 and CDR2 are SGHTA and FQGNSA. CDR3: CASRPGQSSYEQYF. The CDR3 region has the DNA TGTGCCAGCAGGCCGGGACAGAGCTCCTACGAGCAGTACTTC.